Reported below is one T cell receptor beta chain. As yet, its antigen is unknown. This sample is part of a study of neoadjuvant nivolumab and ipilimumab in lung cancer. Points from the study as a whole: Higher pretherapy blood TCR richness went with higher resected-tumor richness. From pretherapy to surgery, tumor richness and clonality rose with dual therapy.

This CDR3 is built from 13 residues. Trimming pared 2 bases from V and 5 bases from J, leaving 9 bases between. CDR1 and CDR2 from the germline V gene are SGHTA and FQGNSA. Sequencing was performed with immunoSEQ multiplex PCR; in TCRdb, only in-frame clones are kept and a portion is missing. The data show roughly 14,000 clones, 65% to 75% seen once. This chain connects TRBV7-2 to TRBJ2-5, with D unresolved. The receptor comes from an adult with non-small cell lung cancer. Sequencing used peripheral blood, obtained after neoadjuvant nivolumab, alone or with ipilimumab, at or shortly before surgery. The CDR3 loop is CASSLRTRETQYF. Here the CDR3 DNA reads TGTGCCAGCAGCTTAAGGACCCGCGAGACCCAGTACTTC.